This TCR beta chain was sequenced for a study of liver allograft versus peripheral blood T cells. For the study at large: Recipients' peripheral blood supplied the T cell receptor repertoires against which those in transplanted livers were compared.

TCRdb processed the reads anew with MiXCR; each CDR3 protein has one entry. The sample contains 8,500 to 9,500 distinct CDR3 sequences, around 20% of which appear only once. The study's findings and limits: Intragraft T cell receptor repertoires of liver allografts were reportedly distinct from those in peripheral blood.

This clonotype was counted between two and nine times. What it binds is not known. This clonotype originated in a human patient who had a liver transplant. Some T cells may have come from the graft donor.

This CDR3 is CASSLTSGYNEQFF. The DNA for the CDR3 is TGTGCCAGCAGTCTCACTAGCGGATACAATGAGCAGTTCTTC. The J gene is TRBJ2-1, the V gene TRBV12-3 or TRBV12-4, with 8 bases identical to TRBD2. V was pared by 5 bases and J by 4 bases, with 4 bases of the junction left unmatched. This CDR3 has 14 amino acids.